Listed here are 16 T cell receptor beta chains from one sample, sequenced in a study of shared clonotypes between healthy human individuals. Method: immunoSEQ multiplex PCR; TCRdb's copy keeps in-frame clones and lacks some. The repertoire has 550,000 to 700,000 clones, around 73% of them found once; the top ten carry 1.5% to 2%. The sample was memory CD4+ T cells sorted from blood. Subset here: CD45RA-negative fraction. These receptors originate from a woman in her 30s in good health.

This rearrangement joins TRBV27 to TRBJ1-1; no clear D gene. Germline-derived CDR1 and CDR2 are MNHEY and SMNVEV (reference sequence). This CDR3 is 12 amino acids long. Trimming took off 6 bases at V and 8 bases at J, with 13 bases between the two ends. This chain's CDR3 is CASRILGGEAFF. The CDR3 DNA reads TGTGCCAGCAGGATACTAGGAGGGGAAGCTTTCTTT.

The chain is built from TRBV27 and TRBJ1-4, with TRBD1 identical over 8 bases. Germline loops: CDR1 MNHEY, CDR2 SMNVEV (reference sequence). The CDR3 is made up of 17 amino acids. With 2 bases clipped from V and 6 bases from J, the junction kept 11 bases outside the gene matches. Written as DNA, the CDR3 is TGTGCCAGCAGTTTAGAGGCAGGGGGCGCTTGGGATGAAAAACTGTTTTTT. Its protein product is CASSLEAGGAWDEKLFF.

This sequence joins TRBV19 and TRBJ1-1; TRBD1 aligns across 10 bases. The length of the CDR3 is 14 residues. Germline CDR1 LNHDA, CDR2 SQIVND (reference sequence). V gave up 7 bases and J gave up 3 bases; unmatched junction bases: 5. Here the CDR3 reads CASTDGQGDTEAFF. In DNA form, the CDR3 reads TGTGCCAGTACCGACGGACAGGGGGACACTGAAGCTTTCTTT.

The V gene is TRBV7-9, the J gene TRBJ1-5, with 7 bases fitting TRBD1. This CDR3 comprises 15 residues. Germline V lookup: CDR1 SEHNR, CDR2 FQNEAQ (reference sequence). After removal of 4 bases from V and 0 bases from J, the junction contained 3 bases not matched to a gene. CDR3 loop: CASSSGQFSNQPQHF. CDR3 DNA: TGTGCCAGCAGCTCGGGACAGTTTAGCAATCAGCCCCAGCATTTT.

This chain connects TRBV27 to TRBJ1-2, with 9 bases identical to TRBD1. V lost 8 bases, J lost 5 bases, and 9 bases stayed unmatched. Per the germline V gene, CDR1 is MNHEY and CDR2 is SMNVEV (reference sequence). This CDR3 contains 14 residues. The CDR3 DNA follows: TGTGCCAGCGGACCGGGACAGGGCCTTTATGGCTACACCTTC. It is translated as CASGPGQGLYGYTF.

This sequence joins TRBV6-9 and TRBJ1-2, with a weak D call TRBD1 (6 bases). The CDR3 loop spans 16 amino acids. Trimming took off 5 bases at V and 4 bases at J, with 20 bases between the two ends. CDR1 is MNHGY and CDR2 is SVAAGI in the germline V gene. This CDR3 reads CASSQQDRSIGYGYTF. The CDR3 DNA reads TGTGCCAGCAGTCAACAGGACAGATCCATTGGCTATGGCTACACCTTC.

The chain uses TRBV9 and TRBJ2-1, with TRBD1 matching 9 bases. V was pared by 3 bases and J by 2 bases, with 12 bases of the junction left unmatched. CDR3 length equals 18 residues. Germline values: CDR1 SGDLS, CDR2 YYNGEE. The CDR3 DNA sequence: TGTGCCAGCAGCGCCCCGCGGGACAGGGACCCCACCTACAATGAGCAGTTCTTC. Protein product: CASSAPRDRDPTYNEQFF.

This clone was found once. The rearrangement uses TRBV9 and TRBJ2-1; TRBD2 aligns across 9 bases. Germline-derived CDR1 and CDR2 are SGDLS and YYNGEE. The V segment lost 4 bases and the J segment 6 bases; nucleotides outside the gene matches: 8. The CDR3 spans 15 residues. Written as DNA, the CDR3 is TGTGCCAGCAGCTTTACCGGGACTAGCATCAATGAGCAGTTCTTC. The encoded protein is CASSFTGTSINEQFF.

The chain couples TRBV29-1 to TRBJ2-5; tentative D call: TRBD1 (6 bases). The CDR3 extends over 14 amino acids. V was clipped by 7 bases and J by 3 bases, with 18 bases between them. CDR1 and CDR2 (germline): SQVTM, ANQGSEA. CDR3 coding DNA: TGCAGCGCTTACCCATCGGACAGAAAAGAGACCCAGTACTTC. Amino acid sequence: CSAYPSDRKETQYF.

This clone was counted between two and nine times. The CDR3 is CASSLTGRNTGELFF. The DNA for the CDR3 is TGCGCCAGCAGCTTGACAGGGCGAAACACCGGGGAGCTGTTTTTT. The V and J genes are TRBV5-1 and TRBJ2-2; weak D call: TRBD1 (6 bases). Trimming pared 1 base from V and 2 bases from J, leaving 9 bases between. Germline CDR1 and CDR2: SGHRS and YFSETQ. The CDR3 length is 15 residues.

The chain links TRBV29-1 to TRBJ2-1; 11 bases line up with TRBD2. The J segment lost 10 bases and the V segment lost 8 bases, leaving 16 bases of the junction unmatched. Germline V gene sequence: CDR1 SQVTM, CDR2 ANQGSEA. CDR3 size: 15 residues. CDR3 sequence reads: CSTLTGTSGLREQFF. The CDR3 DNA reads TGCAGCACACTCACCGGGACTAGCGGCCTAAGGGAGCAGTTCTTC.

This chain joins TRBV19 and TRBJ2-5; 7 bases align to TRBD1. The CDR3 contains 14 residues. The V and J ends lost 5 bases and 2 bases, in that order; junction bases with no gene match: 5. Germline V gene sequence: CDR1 LNHDA, CDR2 SQIVND (reference sequence). Here the CDR3 DNA reads TGTGCCAGTAGTCTTCAGGGGGTTCAAGAGACCCAGTACTTC. Amino acids: CASSLQGVQETQYF. Variable domain in full (rest from reference TRBV19 and TRBJ2-5): DGGITQSPKYLFRKEGQNVTLSCEQNLNHDAMYWYRQDPGQGLRLIYYSQIVNDFQKGDIAEGYSVSREKKESFPLTVTSAQKNPTAFYLCASSLQGVQETQYFGPGTRLLVL.

The chain has TRBV11-2 and TRBJ2-7; D ambiguous. Trimming removed 4 bases from V and 2 bases from J, with 15 bases in between. From germline, CDR1 is SGHAT and CDR2 FQNNGV. The CDR3 extends over 15 amino acids. The CDR3 reads CASSSIRAATYEQYF. The CDR3 DNA reads TGTGCCAGCAGCTCCATTAGGGCAGCAACCTACGAGCAGTACTTC.

This chain connects TRBV7-2 to TRBJ2-7; tentative D call: TRBD1 (6 bases). V lost 5 bases and J lost 2, with 13 bases in between. CDR1 and CDR2 (germline): SGHTA, FQGNSA. This CDR3 spans 14 amino acids. DNA of the CDR3: TGTGCCAGCAGCCCCCGCCAGGGGCCCTACGAGCAGTACTTC. This translates into CASSPRQGPYEQYF.

There are a few counts of this clone. This sequence joins TRBV28 and TRBJ2-3; TRBD1 is a possible D gene (6 bases). V gave up 6 bases and J gave up 1 base, with 14 bases separating them. CDR1 is MDHEN, CDR2 SYDVKM, per germline. This CDR3 is 15 amino acids long. As DNA, the CDR3 is TGTGCCAGCAGAACACCAGGGGCCGGCACAGATACGCAGTATTTT. Its translation: CASRTPGAGTDTQYF.

This clone was found many times. The DNA for the CDR3 is TGCGCCAGCAGTGAGATAAAAGGCCAGCGGGAGACGGGCAAAAACATTCAGTACTTC. This sequence encodes CASSEIKGQRETGKNIQYF. The chain carries TRBV10-1 and TRBJ2-4, with 8 nucleotides matching TRBD2. V dropped 2 bases and J dropped 3; count of bases not matched to a gene: 15. Germline V gene lookup returns CDR1 WNHNN and CDR2 SYGVQD (reference sequence). CDR3 length equals 19 residues.